This passage covers 31 T cell receptor beta chains from one sample sequenced in a study of blood T cell repertoires in COVID-19. Method: immunoSEQ multiplex PCR; TCRdb's copy keeps in-frame clones and lacks some. The sample includes approximately 50,000 clones, approximately 80% of them seen just once. Specimen: peripheral blood. The receptors come from a man aged 55 to 70 with COVID-19, enrolled during active disease.

The rearrangement links TRBV5-1 to TRBJ1-4; D call uncertain. CDR3 size: 14 residues. Germline CDR1 and CDR2: SGHRS and YFSETQ. Trimming pared 0 bases from V and 1 base from J, leaving 4 bases between. The CDR3 nucleotides read TGCGCCAGCAGCTTGGGAGAAACTAATGAAAAACTGTTTTTT. As protein: CASSLGETNEKLFF.

This clone turned up a few times. The CDR3 is CASSRAGTRYEQYF. The CDR3 DNA sequence: TGTGCCAGCAGCAGGGCAGGGACTCGCTACGAGCAGTACTTC. The V call is TRBV5-8, the J call TRBJ2-7, with D possibly being TRBD2 (6 bases). Germline lookup yields CDR1 SGHTS and CDR2 YDEGEE. The CDR3 is 14 residues long. The V end was cut by 4 bases, the J end by 3 bases, with 14 bases between.

Note on this clone: It is likely a read error, because the conserved phenylalanine at the end of the CDR3 is missing. No DNA is shown, since the ends of the CDR3 on it are uncertain; the CDR3 is the one TCRdb lists. The rearrangement joins TRBV24-1 to TRBJ2-3; whether TRBD2, the table's D call, matches the DNA was not checked. 13 amino acids form the CDR3, both terminal residues included. Per germline, CDR1 KGHDR and CDR2 SFDVKD. CDR3 protein: CATSDLGTVLTTI.

V and J are TRBV18 and TRBJ1-2; D is possibly TRBD1 (5 bases). The V and J ends lost 2 bases and 5 bases respectively, with 9 bases between them. The CDR3 is 13 residues long. The germline gives CDR1 KGHSH, CDR2 LQKENI. CDR3 nucleotide sequence: TGTGCCAGCTCACCAGACAGCAAGTATGGCTACACCTTC. Translating it yields CASSPDSKYGYTF.

V usage is TRBV4-1 and J usage is TRBJ1-5; weak D call: TRBD1 (5 bases). This CDR3 spans 16 amino acids. The V gene lost 3 bases and the J gene lost 0 bases, with 12 bases spanning the gap. Germline V gene sequence: CDR1 MGHRA, CDR2 YSYEKL. The CDR3 region is CASSHRWGDSNQPQHF. For the CDR3, the DNA is TGCGCCAGCAGCCACCGTTGGGGGGATAGCAATCAGCCCCAGCATTTT.

This chain connects TRBV5-5 to TRBJ2-3; 9 nucleotides match TRBD2. The germline CDR1 and CDR2 sequences are SGHKS and YYEKEE (reference sequence). The CDR3 loop spans 13 amino acids. J lost 9 bases, V lost 4 bases, and 6 bases had no gene match. The CDR3 sequence is CASSRRLADTQYF. As DNA, the CDR3 is TGTGCCAGCAGCCGCCGACTAGCGGACACGCAGTATTTT.

This clone was counted a few times. The chain carries TRBV15 and TRBJ2-1; D is uncertain. CDR3 length: 20 amino acids. The V end was cut by 0 bases, the J end by 0 bases, with 21 bases between. Per the germline V gene, CDR1 is LNHNV and CDR2 is YYDKDF (reference sequence). The CDR3 sequence is CATSRDIPGGAVGSYNEQFF. CDR3 sequence (DNA): TGTGCCACCAGCAGAGATATACCGGGTGGAGCAGTGGGCTCCTACAATGAGCAGTTCTTC.

J is TRBJ1-5 and V is TRBV5-5; no firm D call. The V end lost 0 bases, the J end lost 11 bases, and 12 bases lay between the germline ends. CDR3 size: 13 residues. Germline assignment: CDR1 SGHKS and CDR2 YYEKEE (reference sequence). The CDR3 nucleotides read TGTGCCAGCAGCTTGGGCCCCTTAACATCCCAGCATTTT. Its translation: CASSLGPLTSQHF.

The rearrangement joins TRBV6-1 to TRBJ2-3; the match to TRBD2 covers 10 bases. The germline V gene has CDR1 MNHNS and CDR2 SASEGT. This CDR3 contains 16 residues. V lost 1 base, J lost 6 bases, and 7 bases stayed unmatched. The CDR3 loop reads CASSEVGSGGRDTQYF. For the CDR3, the DNA is TGTGCCAGCAGTGAAGTTGGTAGCGGGGGGCGGGATACGCAGTATTTT.

The V gene is TRBV3-1 (or the pseudogene TRBV3-2), the J gene TRBJ1-1, with D possibly being TRBD1 (5 bases). The CDR3 has 12 amino acids. Germline assignment: CDR1 LGHDT and CDR2 YNNKEL (reference sequence). Trimming removed 1 base at V and 7 bases at J, with 7 bases between. The CDR3 loop reads CASSQVQGEAFF. CDR3 coding DNA: TGTGCCAGCAGCCAAGTGCAGGGTGAAGCTTTCTTT.

The chain has TRBV6-6 and TRBJ1-5, with 9 bases matching TRBD1. Germline trimming cut 6 bases from V and 4 bases from J; bases unmatched to any gene: 10. The CDR3 extends over 16 amino acids. Germline lookup yields CDR1 MNHNY and CDR2 SVGAGI (reference sequence). The DNA of the CDR3 is TGTGCCAGCAGGAGAGTTGACAGGGGGGGGAATCAGCCCCAGCATTTT. Residues: CASRRVDRGGNQPQHF.

This clone turned up a few times. The rearrangement uses TRBV5-1 and TRBJ2-3, with TRBD2 matching over 8 bases. Looked up from germline, CDR1 is SGHRS and CDR2 is YFSETQ. V shed 4 bases, J shed 0 bases, and the junction held 10 bases outside the gene matches. The CDR3 runs 17 residues. CDR3 in DNA: TGCGCCAGCAGCGACCTAGCGGGTCTTACTAGCACAGATACGCAGTATTTT. Protein: CASSDLAGLTSTDTQYF.

V usage is TRBV29-1 and J usage is TRBJ2-2; the match to TRBD1 covers 7 bases. Trimming removed 3 bases from V and 0 bases from J; junction bases left unmatched: 10. The germline gives CDR1 SQVTM, CDR2 ANQGSEA. The CDR3 is 17 amino acids. The DNA of the CDR3 is TGCAGCGTTGATACTCCGGGACAGAAGACGAACACCGGGGAGCTGTTTTTT. This sequence encodes CSVDTPGQKTNTGELFF.

This clone was counted only a few times. The chain has TRBV18 and TRBJ1-5; 8 nucleotides line up with TRBD1. Germline trimming cut 6 bases from V and 7 bases from J; bases unmatched to any gene: 14. Germline-derived CDR1 and CDR2 are KGHSH and LQKENI. This CDR3 region has 16 residues. The CDR3: CASSPAGTGVKQPQHF. For the CDR3, the DNA is TGTGCCAGCTCCCCCGCCGGGACAGGCGTCAAACAGCCCCAGCATTTT.

This chain connects TRBV11-1 to TRBJ1-6; no firm D call. The CDR3 runs to 13 residues. V lost 1 base and J 7 bases, leaving 5 bases between the germline ends. CDR1 SGHAT and CDR2 FQDESV come from the germline V gene (reference sequence). The CDR3 sequence is CASSLERNSPLHF. The DNA for the CDR3 is TGTGCCAGCAGCTTAGAGCGGAATTCACCCCTCCACTTT.

The chain couples TRBV27 to TRBJ1-4; D may be TRBD1 (6 bases). This CDR3 is 14 amino acids long. The V gene lost 6 bases and the J gene lost 6 bases, with 14 bases spanning the gap. Per germline, CDR1 MNHEY and CDR2 SMNVEV (reference sequence). The CDR3 DNA is TGTGCCAGCAGGTACCAGGGGATCGATGAAAAACTGTTTTTT. It codes for CASRYQGIDEKLFF.

V and J are TRBV14 and TRBJ2-1; the match to TRBD2 covers 8 bases. V shed 4 bases, J shed 4 bases, and the junction held 15 bases outside the gene matches. The CDR3 extends over 18 amino acids. The germline gives CDR1 SGHDN, CDR2 FVKESK. CDR3 region: CASSPTLLAASAYNEQFF. CDR3 sequence (DNA): TGTGCCAGCAGCCCGACCTTACTAGCGGCCAGTGCTTACAATGAGCAGTTCTTC.

The rearrangement links TRBV4-3 to TRBJ2-1; TRBD2 matches at 9 bases. Germline V CDR1 and CDR2: LGHNA, YSLEER. The ends lost 4 bases at V and 4 bases at J; junction bases unmatched: 5. This CDR3 spans 15 amino acids. In DNA form, the CDR3 reads TGCGCCAGCAGCCGAGTAGCGGGAGCGTACAATGAGCAGTTCTTC. This encodes CASSRVAGAYNEQFF.

V gene TRBV10-2 combines with J gene TRBJ2-7, with 9 bases fitting TRBD1. With 6 bases clipped from V and 1 base from J, the junction kept 7 bases outside the gene matches. CDR3 length: 15 residues. The germline CDR1 and CDR2 sequences are WSHSY and SAAADI. CDR3 residues: CASRKDRGGSYEQYF. The DNA for the CDR3 is TGCGCCAGCAGAAAAGACAGGGGGGGTTCCTACGAGCAGTACTTC.

V gene TRBV7-2 combines with J gene TRBJ1-2, with D unclear. V was shortened by 0 bases and J by 8 bases, with 16 bases between the two germline ends. This CDR3 has 15 residues. Germline-derived CDR1 and CDR2 are SGHTA and FQGNSA. The CDR3, as DNA: TGTGCCAGCAGCTTAGCGCGGCTGGGAGGCTCCGGCTACACCTTC. It codes for CASSLARLGGSGYTF.

This sequence joins TRBV7-9 and TRBJ2-1; 9 nucleotides agree with TRBD2. The CDR3 runs 15 residues. Germline V gives CDR1 SEHNR, CDR2 FQNEAQ (reference sequence). The V gene end was trimmed by 1 base and the J gene end by 6 bases; junction bases not matched to a gene: 4. CDR3 nucleotides: TGTGCCAGCAGCTTAGGCCTAGCGGGATCCAATGAGCAGTTCTTC. It codes for CASSLGLAGSNEQFF. The variable domain in full, completed from reference TRBV7-9 and TRBJ2-1, reads DTGVSQNPRHKITKRGQNVTFRCDPISEHNRLYWYRQTLGQGPEFLTYFQNEAQLEKSRLLSDRFSAERPKGSFSTLEIQRTEQGDSAMYLCASSLGLAGSNEQFFGPGTRLTVL.

This chain joins TRBV2 and TRBJ1-2; D not resolved. V was pared by 4 bases and J by 4 bases, with 13 bases between. The CDR3 runs 14 residues. Per the germline V gene, CDR1 is SNHLY and CDR2 is FYNNEI. CDR3 amino acids: CASSADLAGYGYTF. CDR3 bases: TGTGCCAGCAGTGCGGACCTAGCCGGCTATGGCTACACCTTC. The complete variable domain, with remaining parts taken from reference TRBV2 and TRBJ1-2, reads EPEVTQTPSHQVTQMGQEVILRCVPISNHLYFYWYRQILGQKVEFLVSFYNNEISEKSEIFDDQFSVERPDGSNFTLKIRSTKLEDSAMYFCASSADLAGYGYTFGSGTRLTVV.

The chain uses TRBV6-5 and TRBJ1-2; 7 bases line up with TRBD1. With V trimmed by 11 bases and J by 7 bases, 13 bases remained unmatched. Germline-derived CDR1 and CDR2 are MNHEY and SVGAGI. The CDR3 runs 13 residues. The CDR3 here is CAGQDRLIGGYTF. The CDR3 nucleotides are TGTGCCGGGCAGGACAGGCTTATAGGTGGCTACACCTTC.

This chain uses TRBV6-2 or TRBV6-3 with TRBJ1-1, with TRBD1 matching over 11 bases. The CDR3 extends over 17 amino acids. Per the germline V gene, CDR1 is MNHEY and CDR2 is SVGEGT. Losses at the gene ends were 3 bases for V and 3 bases for J; bases not matched to a gene: 9. CDR3 coding DNA: TGTGCCAGCAGTTATAGGGGACAGGGGGAATGGGACACTGAAGCTTTCTTT. Translating gives CASSYRGQGEWDTEAFF.

V usage is TRBV5-1 and J usage is TRBJ2-1; 10 bases are shared with TRBD2. There are 16 residues in the CDR3. Germline V gene sequence: CDR1 SGHRS, CDR2 YFSETQ. V trimming: 0 bases; J trimming: 6 bases; junction bases outside the gene matches: 6. CDR3 DNA sequence: TGCGCCAGCAGCTTGGGCCCCAGCGGGGGGGCCAATGAGCAGTTCTTC. Its protein is CASSLGPSGGANEQFF.

The chain couples TRBV9 to TRBJ1-1, with TRBD1 identical over 9 bases. J was trimmed by 7 bases and V by 0 bases; bases with no gene match: 7. This CDR3 has 15 amino acids. Germline V gene data show CDR1 as SGDLS and CDR2 as YYNGEE. DNA of the CDR3: TGTGCCAGCAGCGTAGGGGGACAGGGCGAACTTGAAGCTTTCTTT. This gives the protein CASSVGGQGELEAFF.

The V and J genes are TRBV2 and TRBJ2-1; 14 positions agree with TRBD2. The CDR3 extends over 14 amino acids. Trimming took 4 bases from V and 16 from J; bases not matched to a gene: 9. Germline-derived CDR1 and CDR2 are SNHLY and FYNNEI. The CDR3 bases are TGTGCCAGCAGTGGGGGACTAGCGGGGGCCCAGCCCTTCTTC. Amino acid sequence: CASSGGLAGAQPFF.

This clone has ten or more counts. This chain joins TRBV18 and TRBJ1-2; D possibly corresponds to TRBD1 (6 bases). V dropped 3 bases and J dropped 6 bases, with 11 bases sitting between them. There are 13 residues in the CDR3. The germline CDR1 and CDR2 sequences are KGHSH and LQKENI. The CDR3 spells CASSPGQGNGYTF. The CDR3 DNA reads TGTGCCAGCTCACCGGGGCAGGGGAATGGCTACACCTTC. Full variable domain (outside the CDR3, taken from reference TRBV18 and TRBJ1-2): NAGVMQNPRHLVRRRGQEARLRCSPMKGHSHVYWYRQLPEEGLKFMVYLQKENIIDESGMPKERFSAEFPKEGPSILRIQQVVRGDSAAYFCASSPGQGNGYTFGSGTRLTVV.

The J gene is TRBJ1-6, the V gene TRBV12-3 or TRBV12-4; no definite D call. The ends were cut back, 6 bases at V and 6 bases at J, with 9 bases in the middle. This CDR3 is 13 amino acids long. The CDR3: CASSFNSNSPLHF. The CDR3 coding sequence is TGTGCCAGCAGCTTTAATTCTAATTCACCCCTCCACTTT.

The J gene is TRBJ2-7, the V gene TRBV7-2; 8 bases are shared with TRBD1. The trim removed 4 bases at V and 2 bases at J, leaving 7 bases unmatched. Germline assignment: CDR1 SGHTA and CDR2 FQGNSA. CDR3 length: 15 residues. The CDR3 DNA follows: TGTGCCAGCAGCTCCGCGACAGGGGTGGCCTACGAGCAGTACTTC. Translated: CASSSATGVAYEQYF.

This clone was recorded a few times. This rearrangement joins TRBV19 to TRBJ1-5, with 7 positions matching TRBD1. This CDR3 is built from 13 residues. J gave up 8 bases and V 9 bases, and 10 bases lay outside the gene matches. The germline gives CDR1 LNHDA, CDR2 SQIVND (reference sequence). CDR3 sequence reads: CASCDRDFKPQHF. CDR3 DNA: TGTGCCAGCTGTGACAGGGACTTTAAGCCCCAGCATTTT.